The clone carrying this TCR beta chain was seen a few times. The target antigen is unknown. The entry originates in a study of T-cell reconstitution after alpha-beta-depleted transplantation in children. This CDR3 is built from 15 residues. V shed 5 bases and J shed 2 bases, with 16 bases lying between them. The germline CDR1 and CDR2 sequences are MDHEN and SYDVKM. Researchers prepared the TCRbeta library using unique molecular identifiers, the study reports. TCRdb recomputed calls from the PCR reads with MiXCR, one row per CDR3 protein. The sample has 45,000 or so distinct CDR3 sequences, 50% to 55% seen once. The study, taken as a whole, reports: Among T cells one year after transplant, newly produced cells accounted for most counts and diversity.

This chain connects TRBV28 to TRBJ2-7; D may be TRBD1 (5 bases). The source of this sequence is a boy in the first two years of life with SCID, due to receive a stem cell transplant. This specimen was peripheral blood, taken before TCRalphabeta/CD19-depleted stem cell transplant. The CDR3 nucleotides read TGTGCCAGCAGTCTAGGGGTTCCATCACCCTACGAGCAGTACTTC. The encoded protein is CASSLGVPSPYEQYF.